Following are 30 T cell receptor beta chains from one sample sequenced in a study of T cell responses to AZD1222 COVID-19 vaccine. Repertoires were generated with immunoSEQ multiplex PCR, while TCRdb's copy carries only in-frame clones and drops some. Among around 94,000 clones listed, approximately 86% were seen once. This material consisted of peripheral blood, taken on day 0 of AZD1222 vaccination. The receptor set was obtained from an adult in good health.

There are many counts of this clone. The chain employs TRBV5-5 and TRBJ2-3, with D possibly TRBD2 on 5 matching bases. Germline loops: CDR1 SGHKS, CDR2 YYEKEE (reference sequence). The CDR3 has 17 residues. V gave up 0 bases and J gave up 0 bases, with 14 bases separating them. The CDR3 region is CASSLVWEPLSTDTQYF. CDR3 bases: TGTGCCAGCAGCTTGGTTTGGGAGCCTTTAAGCACAGATACGCAGTATTTT. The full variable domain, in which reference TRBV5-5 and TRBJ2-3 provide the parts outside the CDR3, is DAGVTQSPTHLIKTRGQQVTLRCSPISGHKSVSWYQQVLGQGPQFIFQYYEKEERGRGNFPDRFSARQFPNYSSELNVNALLLGDSALYLCASSLVWEPLSTDTQYFGPGTRLTVL.

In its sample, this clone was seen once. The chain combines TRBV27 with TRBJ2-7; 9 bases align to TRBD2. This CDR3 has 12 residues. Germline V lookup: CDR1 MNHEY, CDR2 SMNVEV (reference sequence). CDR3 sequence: CTSGLSSYEQYF. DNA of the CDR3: TGTACTAGCGGGCTAAGCTCCTACGAGCAGTACTTC.

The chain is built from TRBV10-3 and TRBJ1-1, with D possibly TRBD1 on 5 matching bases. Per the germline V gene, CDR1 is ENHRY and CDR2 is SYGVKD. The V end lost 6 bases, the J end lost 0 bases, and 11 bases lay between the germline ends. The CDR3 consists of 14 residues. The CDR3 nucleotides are TGTGCCATCAGCGCCGGGGGGATGAACACTGAAGCTTTCTTT. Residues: CAISAGGMNTEAFF.

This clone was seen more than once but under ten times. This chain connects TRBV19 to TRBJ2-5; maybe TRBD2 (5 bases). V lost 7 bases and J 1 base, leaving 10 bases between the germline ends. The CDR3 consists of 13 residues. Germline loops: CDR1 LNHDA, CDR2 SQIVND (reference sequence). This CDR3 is CASNSRVQETQYF. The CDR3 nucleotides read TGTGCCAGTAACTCGAGGGTCCAAGAGACCCAGTACTTC.

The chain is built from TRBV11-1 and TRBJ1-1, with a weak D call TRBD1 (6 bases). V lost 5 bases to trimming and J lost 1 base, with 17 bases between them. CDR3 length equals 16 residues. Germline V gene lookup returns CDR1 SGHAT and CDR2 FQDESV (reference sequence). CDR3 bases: TGTGCCAGCAGCCCTAGCTTCGGGACACCGAACACTGAAGCTTTCTTT. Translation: CASSPSFGTPNTEAFF.

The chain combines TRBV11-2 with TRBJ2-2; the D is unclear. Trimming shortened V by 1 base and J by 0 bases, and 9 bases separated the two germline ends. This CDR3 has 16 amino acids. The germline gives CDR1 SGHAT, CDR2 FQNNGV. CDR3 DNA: TGTGCCAGCAGCTTAGGGTCTTTCGCGAACACCGGGGAGCTGTTTTTT. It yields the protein CASSLGSFANTGELFF. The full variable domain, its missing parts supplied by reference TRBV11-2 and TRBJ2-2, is EAGVAQSPRYKIIEKRQSVAFWCNPISGHATLYWYQQILGQGPKLLIQFQNNGVVDDSQLPKDRFSAERLKGVDSTLKIQPAKLEDSAVYLCASSLGSFANTGELFFGEGSRLTVL.

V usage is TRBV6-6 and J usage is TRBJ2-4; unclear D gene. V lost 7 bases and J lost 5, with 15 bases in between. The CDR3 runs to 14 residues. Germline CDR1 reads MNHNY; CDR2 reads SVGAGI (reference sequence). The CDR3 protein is CASTPTPTENIQYF. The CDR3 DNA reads TGTGCCAGCACCCCGACCCCAACTGAAAACATTCAGTACTTC.

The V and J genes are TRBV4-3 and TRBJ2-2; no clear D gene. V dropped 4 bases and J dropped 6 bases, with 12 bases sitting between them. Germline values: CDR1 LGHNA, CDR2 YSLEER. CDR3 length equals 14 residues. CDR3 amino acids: CASSLSVGSGELFF. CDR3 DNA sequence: TGCGCCAGCAGCCTAAGTGTCGGGTCCGGGGAGCTGTTTTTT.

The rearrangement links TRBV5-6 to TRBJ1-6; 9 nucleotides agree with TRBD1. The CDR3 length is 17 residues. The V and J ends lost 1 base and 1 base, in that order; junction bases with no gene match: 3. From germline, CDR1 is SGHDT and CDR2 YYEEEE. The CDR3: CASSLWTGVSYNSPLHF. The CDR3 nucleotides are TGTGCCAGCAGCTTGTGGACAGGGGTATCCTATAATTCACCCCTCCACTTT.

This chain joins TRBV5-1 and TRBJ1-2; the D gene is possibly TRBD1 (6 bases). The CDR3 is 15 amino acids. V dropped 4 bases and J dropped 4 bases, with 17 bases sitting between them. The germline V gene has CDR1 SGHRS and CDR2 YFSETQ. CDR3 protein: CASSPGTTNPYGYTF. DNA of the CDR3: TGCGCCAGCAGCCCGGGGACAACGAACCCCTATGGCTACACCTTC.

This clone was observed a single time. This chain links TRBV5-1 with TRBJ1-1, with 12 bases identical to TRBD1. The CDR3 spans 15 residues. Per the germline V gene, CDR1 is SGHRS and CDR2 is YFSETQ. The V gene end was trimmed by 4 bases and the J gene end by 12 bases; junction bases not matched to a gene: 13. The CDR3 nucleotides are TGCGCCAGCAGCCTCGGGACAGGGGGCTACCGGGAAACTTTCTTT. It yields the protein CASSLGTGGYRETFF.

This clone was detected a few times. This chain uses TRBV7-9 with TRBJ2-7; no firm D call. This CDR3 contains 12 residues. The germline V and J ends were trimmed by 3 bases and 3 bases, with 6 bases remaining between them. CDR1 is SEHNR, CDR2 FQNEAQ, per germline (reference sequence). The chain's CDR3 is CASSFVDYEQYF. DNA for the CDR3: TGTGCCAGCAGCTTTGTCGACTACGAGCAGTACTTC.

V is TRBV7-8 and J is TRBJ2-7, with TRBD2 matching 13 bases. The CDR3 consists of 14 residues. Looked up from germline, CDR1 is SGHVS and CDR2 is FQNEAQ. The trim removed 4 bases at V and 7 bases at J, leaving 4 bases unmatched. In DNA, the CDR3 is TGTGCCAGCAGCTCACGGACTAGCGGGGGAGAGCAGTACTTC. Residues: CASSSRTSGGEQYF.

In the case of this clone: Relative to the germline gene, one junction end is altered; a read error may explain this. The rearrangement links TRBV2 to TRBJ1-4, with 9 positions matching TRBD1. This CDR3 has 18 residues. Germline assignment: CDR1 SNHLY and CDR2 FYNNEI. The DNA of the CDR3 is TGTGCCAGCAGCGAAGAAAGCCTTACAGGGGGCACTAATGAAAAACTGTTTTTT. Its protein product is CASSEESLTGGTNEKLFF.

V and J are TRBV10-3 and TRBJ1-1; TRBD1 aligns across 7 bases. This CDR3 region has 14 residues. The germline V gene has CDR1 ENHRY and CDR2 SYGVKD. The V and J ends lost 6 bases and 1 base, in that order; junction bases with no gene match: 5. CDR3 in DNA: TGTGCCATCAGAGACAGGGAGTGGAACACTGAAGCTTTCTTT. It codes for CAIRDREWNTEAFF.

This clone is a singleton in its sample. The CDR3 loop reads CASSQEGRQHAGYGYTF. The CDR3 DNA reads TGTGCCAGCAGCCAAGAGGGGCGACAGCACGCTGGCTATGGCTACACCTTC. The J gene is TRBJ1-2, the V gene TRBV3-1 (or the pseudogene TRBV3-2), with D maybe TRBD1 (5 bases). Germline V lookup: CDR1 LGHDT, CDR2 YNNKEL (reference sequence). The CDR3 totals 17 residues. Trimming removed 0 bases at V and 4 bases at J, with 18 bases between.

CDR3 DNA: TGTGCCACCCTGGTGGGGGGCGGCACAGATACGCAGTATTTT. Translation: CATLVGGGTDTQYF. V is TRBV27 and J is TRBJ2-3, with D possibly being TRBD1 or TRBD2 (6 bases each). This CDR3 is 14 amino acids long. Per the germline V gene, CDR1 is MNHEY and CDR2 is SMNVEV (reference sequence). The ends were cut back, 10 bases at V and 1 base at J, with 15 bases in the middle.

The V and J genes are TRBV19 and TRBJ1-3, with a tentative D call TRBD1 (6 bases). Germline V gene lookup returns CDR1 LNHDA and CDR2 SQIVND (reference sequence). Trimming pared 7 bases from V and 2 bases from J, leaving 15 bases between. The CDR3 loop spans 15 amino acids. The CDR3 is CASTLVGGPGNTIYF. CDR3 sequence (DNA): TGTGCCAGTACTCTCGTCGGGGGCCCTGGAAACACCATATATTTT.

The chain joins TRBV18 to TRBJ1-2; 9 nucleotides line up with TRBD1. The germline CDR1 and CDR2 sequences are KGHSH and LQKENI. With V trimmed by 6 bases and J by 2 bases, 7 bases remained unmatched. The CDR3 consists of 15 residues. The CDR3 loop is CASSTGQGFNYGYTF. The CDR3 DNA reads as TGTGCCAGCTCTACGGGACAGGGATTCAACTATGGCTACACCTTC.

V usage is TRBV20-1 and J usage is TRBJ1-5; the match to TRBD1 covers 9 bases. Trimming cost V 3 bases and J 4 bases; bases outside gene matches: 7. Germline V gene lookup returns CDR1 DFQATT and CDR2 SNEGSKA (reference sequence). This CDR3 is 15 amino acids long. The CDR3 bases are TGCAGTGCTAGTCCTGGGACAGGGCCAAATCAGCCCCAGCATTTT. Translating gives CSASPGTGPNQPQHF.

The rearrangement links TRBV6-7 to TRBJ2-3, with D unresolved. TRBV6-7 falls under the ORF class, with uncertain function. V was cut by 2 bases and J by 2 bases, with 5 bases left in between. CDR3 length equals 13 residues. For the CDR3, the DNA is TGTGCCAGCAGTTACCGGTCCACAGATACGCAGTATTTT. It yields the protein CASSYRSTDTQYF.

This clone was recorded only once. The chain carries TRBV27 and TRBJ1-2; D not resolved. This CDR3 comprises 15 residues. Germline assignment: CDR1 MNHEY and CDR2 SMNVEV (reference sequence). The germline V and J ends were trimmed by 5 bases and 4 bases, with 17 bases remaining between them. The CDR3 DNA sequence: TGTGCCAGCAGTCCCCTCCCCGGGGTCGGCTATGGCTACACCTTC. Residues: CASSPLPGVGYGYTF.

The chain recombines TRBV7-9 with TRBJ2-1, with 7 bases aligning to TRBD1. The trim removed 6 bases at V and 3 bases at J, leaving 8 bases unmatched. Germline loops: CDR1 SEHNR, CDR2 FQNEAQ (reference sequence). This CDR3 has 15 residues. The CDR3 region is CASRITGQFYNEQFF. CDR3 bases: TGTGCCAGCAGGATTACGGGACAGTTCTACAATGAGCAGTTCTTC. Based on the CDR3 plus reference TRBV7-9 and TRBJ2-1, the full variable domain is DTGVSQNPRHKITKRGQNVTFRCDPISEHNRLYWYRQTLGQGPEFLTYFQNEAQLEKSRLLSDRFSAERPKGSFSTLEIQRTEQGDSAMYLCASRITGQFYNEQFFGPGTRLTVL.

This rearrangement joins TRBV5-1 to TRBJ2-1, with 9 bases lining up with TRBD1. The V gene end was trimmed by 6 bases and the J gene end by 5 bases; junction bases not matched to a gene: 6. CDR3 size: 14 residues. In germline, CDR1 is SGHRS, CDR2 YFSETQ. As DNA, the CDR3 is TGCGCCAGCAACCGGGACAGGGCCGACAATGAGCAGTTCTTC. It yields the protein CASNRDRADNEQFF.

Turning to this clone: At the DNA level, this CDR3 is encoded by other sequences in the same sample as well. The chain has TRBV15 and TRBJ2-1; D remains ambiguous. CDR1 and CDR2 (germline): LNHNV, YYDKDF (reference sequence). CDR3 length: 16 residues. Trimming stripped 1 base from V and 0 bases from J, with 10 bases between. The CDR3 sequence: CATSRGGQSSYNEQFF. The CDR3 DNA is TGTGCCACCAGCAGAGGTGGTCAGAGCTCCTACAATGAGCAGTTCTTC.

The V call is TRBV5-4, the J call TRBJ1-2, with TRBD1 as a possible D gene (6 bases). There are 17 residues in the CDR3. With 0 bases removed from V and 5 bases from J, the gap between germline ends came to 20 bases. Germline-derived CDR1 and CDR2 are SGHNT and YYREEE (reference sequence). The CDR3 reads CASSLGPGATGEYGYTF. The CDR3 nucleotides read TGTGCCAGCAGCTTGGGCCCAGGGGCGACGGGAGAATATGGCTACACCTTC. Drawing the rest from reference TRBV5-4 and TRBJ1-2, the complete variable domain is ETGVTQSPTHLIKTRGQQVTLRCSSQSGHNTVSWYQQALGQGPQFIFQYYREEENGRGNFPPRFSGLQFPNYSSELNVNALELDDSALYLCASSLGPGATGEYGYTFGSGTRLTVV.

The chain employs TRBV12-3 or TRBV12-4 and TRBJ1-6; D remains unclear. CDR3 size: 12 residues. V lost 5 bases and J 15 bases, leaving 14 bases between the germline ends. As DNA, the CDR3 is TGTGCCAGCAGTCCGCCGGGTAGTATCCTCCACTTT. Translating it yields CASSPPGSILHF.

The CDR3 sequence: CASSHPLAGGLGNEQFF. Here the CDR3 DNA reads TGTGCCAGCAGTCACCCACTAGCGGGAGGCCTAGGGAATGAGCAGTTCTTC. This chain uses TRBV6-2 or TRBV6-3 with TRBJ2-1; 12 nucleotides agree with TRBD2. Germline loops: CDR1 MNHEY, CDR2 SVGEGT. CDR3 size: 17 residues. V trimming: 5 bases; J trimming: 7 bases; junction bases outside the gene matches: 12.

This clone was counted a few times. In nucleotides, the CDR3 is TGTGCCAGCAGCTTACGGGGCGCGGATACGCAGTATTTT. Translating it yields CASSLRGADTQYF. The rearrangement links TRBV7-3 to TRBJ2-3; D is possibly TRBD1 or TRBD2 (5 bases each). Looked up from germline, CDR1 is SGHTA and CDR2 is FQGTGA. V lost 2 bases and J 6 bases, leaving 9 bases between the germline ends. This CDR3 is 13 amino acids long.

For the CDR3, the DNA is TGTGCCAGCAACCTGGACCCGCCGCGCTCACCCCTCCACTTT. Amino acid sequence: CASNLDPPRSPLHF. The chain uses TRBV2 and TRBJ1-6; D is undetermined. V lost 7 bases and J lost 10, with 17 bases in between. Germline-derived CDR1 and CDR2 are SNHLY and FYNNEI. The CDR3 sequence is 14 residues long.